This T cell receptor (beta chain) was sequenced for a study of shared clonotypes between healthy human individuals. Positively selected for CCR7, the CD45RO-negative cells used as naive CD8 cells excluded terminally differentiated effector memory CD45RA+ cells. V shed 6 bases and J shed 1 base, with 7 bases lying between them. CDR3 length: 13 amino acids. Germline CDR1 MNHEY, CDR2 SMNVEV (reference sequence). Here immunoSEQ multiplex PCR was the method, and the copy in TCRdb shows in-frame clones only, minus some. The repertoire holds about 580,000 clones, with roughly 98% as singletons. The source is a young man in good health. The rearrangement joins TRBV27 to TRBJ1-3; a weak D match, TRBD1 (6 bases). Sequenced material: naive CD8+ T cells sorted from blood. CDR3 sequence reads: CASSRGSGNTIYF. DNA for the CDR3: TGTGCCAGCAGCAGGGGTTCTGGAAACACCATATATTTT.